Following are 26 T cell receptor beta chains from one sample sequenced in a study of blood T cell repertoires in COVID-19 (TCRdb year 2020). The library was prepared using the immunoSEQ multiplex PCR assay. As stored in TCRdb, this immuneACCESS dataset retains in-frame rearrangements with V and J assigned. A fraction of the clones does not appear; measured against another copy, unresolved V genes explain less than half of the discrepancy, and the remainder lacks a known reason. The sample table shows over 150,000 clones, and around 90% are seen once. The ten most abundant clones make up roughly 5% of the sample. The specimen was peripheral blood. The receptors were sampled from a young man with COVID-19, enrolled during active disease.

The J gene is TRBJ2-3, the V gene TRBV5-1, with 11 bases lining up with TRBD1. V dropped 2 bases and J dropped 6; count of bases not matched to a gene: 5. This CDR3 is built from 15 residues. Germline V gene data show CDR1 as SGHRS and CDR2 as YFSETQ. The CDR3 sequence is CASSFGTGGPDTQYF. For the CDR3, the DNA is TGCGCCAGCAGCTTCGGGACAGGGGGGCCCGATACGCAGTATTTT.

The gene calls are TRBV4-1 and TRBJ1-3, with D possibly being TRBD1 (5 bases). Germline CDR1 reads MGHRA; CDR2 reads YSYEKL. Trimming stripped 4 bases from V and 0 bases from J, with 13 bases between. The CDR3 has 16 residues. The CDR3 coding sequence is TGCGCCAGCAGCCCGAGGGGAGGGATCTCTGGAAACACCATATATTTT. Translating gives CASSPRGGISGNTIYF.

The J gene is TRBJ2-6, the V gene TRBV21-1; the table names TRBD1, a call not compared with the DNA. TRBV21-1 corresponds to a pseudogene. The CDR3 contains 19 residues. CDR3 sequence reads: CASSKGDRAPGPGANVLTF. The DNA for the CDR3 is TGTGCCAGCAGCAAAGGGGACAGGGCGCCGGGTCCTGGGGCCAACGTCCTGACTTTC.

The chain uses TRBV2 and TRBJ2-4, with a possible D match to TRBD1 (6 bases). Per the germline V gene, CDR1 is SNHLY and CDR2 is FYNNEI. The CDR3 has 14 amino acids. With 3 bases removed from V and 8 bases from J, the gap between germline ends came to 14 bases. The CDR3 here is CASSDQGLRDIQYF. The DNA of the CDR3 is TGTGCCAGCAGTGATCAGGGGCTGAGGGACATTCAGTACTTC.

The chain combines TRBV3-1 (or the pseudogene TRBV3-2) with TRBJ1-2; 7 bases are a match to TRBD1. J gave up 3 bases and V 0 bases, and 4 bases lay outside the gene matches. The germline V gene has CDR1 LGHDT and CDR2 YNNKEL (reference sequence). The CDR3 has 15 residues. CDR3 nucleotides: TGTGCCAGCAGCCAAGAACCAGGACAGGACTATGGCTACACCTTC. Protein product: CASSQEPGQDYGYTF.

Judged by abundance, this clone is medium-sized. The gene calls are TRBV10-3 and TRBJ1-6; TRBD1 aligns across 9 bases. V shed 6 bases and J 7 bases; nucleotides not matched to a gene: 4. From germline, CDR1 is ENHRY and CDR2 SYGVKD. The CDR3 consists of 14 residues. The CDR3 loop is CAISRTGANSPLHF. The CDR3 region has the DNA TGTGCCATCAGCAGGACAGGGGCGAATTCACCCCTCCACTTT.

The chain employs TRBV24-1 and TRBJ1-5; D is unresolved. From germline, CDR1 is KGHDR and CDR2 SFDVKD. Trimming removed 3 bases at V and 7 bases at J, with 15 bases between. The CDR3 is 15 amino acids. In DNA, the CDR3 is TGTGCCACCAGTGATGGTCGCAAGCTTAACCAGCCCCAGCATTTT. Its protein is CATSDGRKLNQPQHF.

The rearrangement joins TRBV9 to TRBJ2-5; the match to TRBD2 covers 9 bases. CDR3 length: 14 amino acids. The J segment lost 5 bases and the V segment lost 3 bases, leaving 5 bases of the junction unmatched. The germline CDR1 and CDR2 sequences are SGDLS and YYNGEE. The CDR3 coding sequence is TGTGCCAGCAGCGGAGCGGGAGGTCTTGAGACCCAGTACTTC. This translates into CASSGAGGLETQYF.

CDR3 residues: CASSFPTSGRADTQYF. As DNA, the CDR3 is TGTGCCAGCAGCTTCCCAACTAGCGGGAGGGCAGATACGCAGTATTTT. The chain is built from TRBV7-9 and TRBJ2-3, with 13 bases matching TRBD2. Germline lookup yields CDR1 SEHNR and CDR2 FQNEAQ (reference sequence). The CDR3 spans 16 residues. V shed 3 bases, J shed 4 bases, and the junction held 4 bases outside the gene matches.

The V and J genes are TRBV9 and TRBJ1-2; D ambiguous. In germline, CDR1 is SGDLS, CDR2 YYNGEE. The CDR3 loop spans 14 amino acids. Trimming pared 3 bases from V and 3 bases from J, leaving 12 bases between. CDR3 DNA: TGTGCCAGCAGCGGCCTTAAATCGGACTATGGCTACACCTTC. As protein: CASSGLKSDYGYTF. The variable domain in full, with the rest retrieved from reference TRBV9 and TRBJ1-2, is DSGVTQTPKHLITATGQRVTLRCSPRSGDLSVYWYQQSLDQGLQFLIQYYNGEERAKGNILERFSAQQFPDLHSELNLSSLELGDSALYFCASSGLKSDYGYTFGSGTRLTVV.

The chain combines TRBV29-1 with TRBJ2-3; 8 bases map to TRBD2. In germline, CDR1 is SQVTM, CDR2 ANQGSEA. With 5 bases clipped from V and 4 bases from J, the junction kept 20 bases outside the gene matches. The CDR3 has 18 amino acids. In nucleotides, the CDR3 is TGCAGCGTTTTCGGCCCTGAACGAGCGGGAGCCGTATCAGATACGCAGTATTTT. Its translation: CSVFGPERAGAVSDTQYF.

The chain uses TRBV6-5 and TRBJ1-2, with a tentative D call TRBD1 (5 bases). Trimming cost V 2 bases and J 3 bases, with 10 bases left between them. The CDR3 contains 14 residues. CDR1 and CDR2 (germline): MNHEY, SVGAGI. CDR3 residues: CASSYQGRDYGYTF. In DNA form, the CDR3 reads TGTGCCAGCAGTTACCAAGGCAGGGACTATGGCTACACCTTC.

The chain carries TRBV29-1 and TRBJ2-1; TRBD2 might be the D (6 bases). Germline V lookup: CDR1 SQVTM, CDR2 ANQGSEA. Between the trimmed V and J ends, which lost 7 bases and 7 bases, there was a span of 14 bases. CDR3 length: 12 residues. Here the CDR3 reads CSAGRGWNEQFF. The DNA for the CDR3 is TGCAGCGCGGGGCGGGGTTGGAATGAGCAGTTCTTC.

This clone was recorded once. The chain joins TRBV21-1 to TRBJ2-3; the table names TRBD1, a call not compared with the DNA. TRBV21-1 is given as a pseudogene. CDR3 length: 15 amino acids. For the CDR3, the DNA is TGTGCCAGCACCCCGGACAGGGTGAGGACAGATACGCAGTATTTT. This sequence encodes CASTPDRVRTDTQYF.

The V call is TRBV3-1 (or the pseudogene TRBV3-2), the J call TRBJ1-6; a weak D match, TRBD1 (5 bases). Trimming left V 1 base short and J 9 bases short, with 13 bases between. This CDR3 is 15 amino acids long. The germline gives CDR1 LGHDT, CDR2 YNNKEL (reference sequence). CDR3 DNA: TGTGCCAGCAGCCAAGTCCCGGGGGTTGCTTCACCCCTCCACTTT. Protein: CASSQVPGVASPLHF.

The rearrangement joins TRBV19 to TRBJ1-4, with D perhaps matching TRBD1 (5 bases). The V gene lost 3 bases and the J gene lost 0 bases, with 17 bases spanning the gap. The CDR3 is 18 residues long. CDR1 is LNHDA and CDR2 is SQIVND in the germline V gene (reference sequence). The CDR3: CASSIDSRITATNEKLFF. The CDR3 DNA reads TGTGCCAGTAGTATCGACAGCAGAATTACTGCAACTAATGAAAAACTGTTTTTT.

This clone was found once. This chain joins TRBV27 and TRBJ2-1; 7 bases are a match to TRBD2. The CDR3 runs 17 residues. Germline V gene lookup returns CDR1 MNHEY and CDR2 SMNVEV (reference sequence). After removal of 4 bases from V and 2 bases from J, the junction contained 11 bases not matched to a gene. The DNA for the CDR3 is TGTGCCAGCAGTTCATTTCCAGCGGGGAATACCTACAATGAGCAGTTCTTC. Protein: CASSSFPAGNTYNEQFF.

The chain employs TRBV18 and TRBJ2-7; 7 bases map to TRBD1. With 2 bases clipped from V and 4 bases from J, the junction kept 8 bases outside the gene matches. Germline loops: CDR1 KGHSH, CDR2 LQKENI. The CDR3 extends over 15 amino acids. The chain's CDR3 is CASSPGAGGRYEQYF. The CDR3, as DNA: TGTGCCAGCTCACCAGGTGCAGGGGGTCGGTACGAGCAGTACTTC.

This sequence joins TRBV6-2 or TRBV6-3 and TRBJ1-5, with 7 bases fitting TRBD1. This CDR3 is built from 17 residues. Trimming cost V 5 bases and J 7 bases; bases outside gene matches: 17. Germline V CDR1 and CDR2: MNHEY, SVGEGT. CDR3 amino acids: CASSTPQTGQFGQPQHF. CDR3 bases: TGTGCCAGCAGTACACCTCAGACAGGGCAGTTCGGACAGCCCCAGCATTTT.

The J gene is TRBJ2-3, the V gene TRBV19; D is unclear. CDR3 length: 10 residues. Trimming shortened V by 9 bases and J by 4 bases, and 5 bases separated the two germline ends. The germline CDR1 and CDR2 sequences are LNHDA and SQIVND (reference sequence). The CDR3 sequence: CASYPDTQYF. The CDR3 DNA sequence: TGTGCCAGCTACCCAGATACGCAGTATTTT.

The gene calls are TRBV27 and TRBJ1-5; D uncertain. Trimming took off 1 base at V and 3 bases at J, with 10 bases between the two ends. The CDR3 is 15 amino acids. Germline CDR1 MNHEY, CDR2 SMNVEV (reference sequence). The CDR3 nucleotides are TGTGCCAGCAGTTTATTTTACACGAACAATCAGCCCCAGCATTTT. Its protein product is CASSLFYTNNQPQHF.

The V gene is TRBV30, the J gene TRBJ2-3, with D unresolved. V lost 2 bases to trimming and J lost 7 bases, with 10 bases between them. The CDR3 extends over 12 amino acids. Per germline, CDR1 GTSNPN and CDR2 SVGIG (reference sequence). The CDR3 here is CAWSISLHTQYF. The CDR3, as DNA: TGTGCCTGGAGTATTTCCCTCCATACGCAGTATTTT.

The J gene is TRBJ2-1, the V gene TRBV2; the match to TRBD1 covers 9 bases. The CDR3 is made up of 16 amino acids. Per the germline V gene, CDR1 is SNHLY and CDR2 is FYNNEI. V gave up 5 bases and J gave up 8 bases; unmatched junction bases: 13. CDR3 sequence: CASSPRGQGAEHEQFF. The CDR3 region has the DNA TGTGCCAGCAGTCCCCGGGGACAGGGCGCCGAGCATGAGCAGTTCTTC.

The chain joins TRBV6-2 or TRBV6-3 to TRBJ2-7; 12 bases line up with TRBD2. V lost 4 bases and J lost 7; bases outside the gene matches: 14. CDR1 and CDR2 from the germline V gene are MNHEY and SVGEGT. The CDR3 length is 17 residues. This CDR3 reads CASSSPILAGGPGEQYF. The CDR3 DNA is TGTGCCAGCAGTTCTCCGATCCTAGCGGGAGGGCCTGGGGAGCAGTACTTC.

V gene TRBV2 combines with J gene TRBJ2-3; 12 bases fit TRBD2. The CDR3 is 21 residues long. CDR1 and CDR2 (germline): SNHLY, FYNNEI. V lost 5 bases to trimming and J lost 2 bases; unmatched junction nucleotides: 20. CDR3 region: CASSNPGLAGSRSTITDTQYF. CDR3 DNA: TGTGCCAGCAGTAACCCCGGACTAGCGGGATCAAGGTCCACAATCACAGATACGCAGTATTTT. Together with reference TRBV2 and TRBJ2-3, the CDR3 gives the full variable domain: EPEVTQTPSHQVTQMGQEVILRCVPISNHLYFYWYRQILGQKVEFLVSFYNNEISEKSEIFDDQFSVERPDGSNFTLKIRSTKLEDSAMYFCASSNPGLAGSRSTITDTQYFGPGTRLTVL.

The rearrangement joins TRBV7-6 to TRBJ1-1; D gene ambiguous. From germline, CDR1 is SGHVS and CDR2 FNYEAQ. V lost 2 bases and J lost 0, with 4 bases in between. The CDR3 runs 13 residues. The DNA of the CDR3 is TGTGCCAGCAGCTTATATCTGAACACTGAAGCTTTCTTT. Translated: CASSLYLNTEAFF.